The subject of this entry is one TCR beta chain. Its antigen is not known. CDR3 length: 13 amino acids. CDR1 MNHEY and CDR2 SMNVEV come from the germline V gene (reference sequence). The ends were cut back, 2 bases at V and 3 bases at J, with 8 bases in the middle. Here immunoSEQ multiplex PCR was the method, and the copy in TCRdb shows in-frame clones only, minus some. The sample records tens of thousands of clones, less than 85% being singletons. This sample stems from a study of T cell responses to AZD1222 COVID-19 vaccine. Notes on the study in general: Clonal diversity was possibly underestimated; the donors were predominantly white British and more often female. Reportedly, close to half of spike-specific TCRs are directed against unmutated variant regions. Baseline seropositivity characterized only a handful of AZD1222 recipients.

V and J are TRBV27 and TRBJ2-7, with no clear D. The clonotype comes from an adult in good health. Sequencing was performed on peripheral blood, taken on day 0 of AZD1222 vaccination. CDR3: CASSLGVNYEQYF. CDR3 nucleotide sequence: TGTGCCAGCAGTTTAGGGGTAAACTACGAGCAGTACTTC.